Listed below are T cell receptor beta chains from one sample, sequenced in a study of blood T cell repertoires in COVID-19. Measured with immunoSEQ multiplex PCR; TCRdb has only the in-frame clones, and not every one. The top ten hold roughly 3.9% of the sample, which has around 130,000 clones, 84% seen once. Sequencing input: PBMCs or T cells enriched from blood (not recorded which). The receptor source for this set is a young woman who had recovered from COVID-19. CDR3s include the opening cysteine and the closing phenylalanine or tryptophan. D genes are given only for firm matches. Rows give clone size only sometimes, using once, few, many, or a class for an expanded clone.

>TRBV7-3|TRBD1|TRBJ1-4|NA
TGTGCCAGCCCGGGACAGAGAAATGAAAAACTGTTTTTT
CASPGQRNEKLFF
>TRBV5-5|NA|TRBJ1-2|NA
TGTGCCAGCAGCTTCCGACTCCTGGGCTACACCTTC
CASSFRLLGYTF
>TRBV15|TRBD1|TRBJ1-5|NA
TGTGCCACCAGCTGGGACAGGGGGGATCAGCCCCAGCATTTT
CATSWDRGDQPQHF
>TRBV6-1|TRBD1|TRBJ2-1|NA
TGTGCCAGCAGTGAAGGTGGCAGGGGGCGCATGATCTTC
CASSEGGRGRMIF
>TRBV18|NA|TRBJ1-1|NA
TGTGCCAGCTCCCGATTAGGGGTGAACACTGAAGCTTTCTTT
CASSRLGVNTEAFF
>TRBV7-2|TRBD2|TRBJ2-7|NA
TGTGCCAGCAGCTTGGGAGGGTATGACTCCTACGAGCAGTACTTC
CASSLGGYDSYEQYF
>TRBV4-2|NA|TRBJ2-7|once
TGTGCCAGCAGCCAAGAGTCGGGCTACGAGCAGTACTTC
CASSQESGYEQYF
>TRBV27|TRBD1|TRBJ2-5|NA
TGTGCCAGCAGGCCGCGGACAGGGAGCGTTTTCAAAGAGACCCAGTACTTC
CASRPRTGSVFKETQYF
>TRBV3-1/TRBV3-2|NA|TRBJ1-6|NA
TGTGCCAGCAGACAGGGTTGGTCACCCCTCCACTTT
CASRQGWSPLHF
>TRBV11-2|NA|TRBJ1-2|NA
TGTGCCAGCAGCTTAGGGCTAACAGACTATGGCTACACCTTC
CASSLGLTDYGYTF
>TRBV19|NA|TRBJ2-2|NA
TGTGCCAGTACGCCCGGGGTTTGGTCGAACACCGGGGAGCTGTTTTTT
CASTPGVWSNTGELFF
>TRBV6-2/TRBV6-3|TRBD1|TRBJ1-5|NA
TGTGCCAGCAGTCTCCTAAGGACAGGGAATAGCAATCAGCCCCAGCATTTT
CASSLLRTGNSNQPQHF
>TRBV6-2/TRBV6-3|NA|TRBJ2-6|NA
TGTGCCAGCAGTTACTCGCAGAGGGCCAACGTCCTGACTTTC
CASSYSQRANVLTF
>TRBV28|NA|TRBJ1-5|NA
TGTGCCAGCAGTTTTCTCCCATCAGGGAATCAGCCCCAGCATTTT
CASSFLPSGNQPQHF
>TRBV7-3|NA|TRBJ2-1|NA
TGTGCCAGCAGCTCGAACCCGACTAGTCGGGAGCAGTTCTTC
CASSSNPTSREQFF
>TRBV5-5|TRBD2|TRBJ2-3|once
TGTGCCAGCAGCTTGCTAGCGGGAGGTGGGGCAGATACGCAGTATTTT
CASSLLAGGGADTQYF
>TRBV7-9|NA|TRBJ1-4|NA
TGTGCCAGCAGTTCAAATACAGGGAATACTAATGAAAAACTGTTTTTT
CASSSNTGNTNEKLFF
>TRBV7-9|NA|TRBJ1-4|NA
TGTGCCAGCAGCGTAACAGGGTTGGATAATGAAAAACTGTTTTTT
CASSVTGLDNEKLFF
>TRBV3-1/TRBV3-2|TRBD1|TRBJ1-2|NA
TGTGCCAGCAGGGGACAGGCCTCGAACTATGGCTACACCTTC
CASRGQASNYGYTF
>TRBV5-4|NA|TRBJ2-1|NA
TGTGCCAGCAGCCCCGAGCGGGTACGATACAATGAGCAGTTCTTC
CASSPERVRYNEQFF
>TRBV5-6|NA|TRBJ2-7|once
TGTGCCAGCCGGGCGGGTGGCTACGAGCAGTACTTC
CASRAGGYEQYF
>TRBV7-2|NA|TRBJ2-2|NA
TGTGCCAGCAGCGTCATCGCACGGAGAATCAACACCGGGGAGCTGTTTTTT
CASSVIARRINTGELFF
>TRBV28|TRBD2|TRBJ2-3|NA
TGTGCCAGCCGACCCCTAGCGGGAGAGGGGGATACGCAGTATTTT
CASRPLAGEGDTQYF
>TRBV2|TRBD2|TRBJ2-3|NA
TGTGCCAGCACCCAACGGGGGCGGGAGGAGGGTACGCAGTATTTT
CASTQRGREEGTQYF
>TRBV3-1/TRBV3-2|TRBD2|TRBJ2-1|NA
TGTGCCAGCAGCCTCGGGACTAGCAATGAGCAGTTCTTC
CASSLGTSNEQFF
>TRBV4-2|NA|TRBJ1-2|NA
TGTGCCAGCGGCCCCGACAGCTATGGCTACACCTTC
CASGPDSYGYTF
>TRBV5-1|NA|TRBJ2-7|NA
TGCGCCAGCAGCGGAAGACCAGGCTACGAGCAGTACTTC
CASSGRPGYEQYF
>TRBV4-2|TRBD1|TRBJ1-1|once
TGTGCCAGCAGCCAAGATAAGGCAGGGGGCGCGGTCACTGAAGCTTTCTTT
CASSQDKAGGAVTEAFF
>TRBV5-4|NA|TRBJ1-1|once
TGTGCCAGCAGCTTCCTGGGGGGTGAAGCTTTCTTT
CASSFLGGEAFF
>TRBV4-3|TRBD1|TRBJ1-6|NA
TGCGCCAGCAGCCAAGGACAGGGAAGGGGGTATTCACCCCTCCACTTT
CASSQGQGRGYSPLHF
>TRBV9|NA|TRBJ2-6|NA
TGTGCCAGCAGCCCACGTTACAGGCCCTCTGGGGCCAACGTCCTGACTTTC
CASSPRYRPSGANVLTF
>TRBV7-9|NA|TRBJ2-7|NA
TGTGCCAGCAGCTTAAAAGGGGGGGTTATGGGGAGTGTGAGCGAGCAGTACTTC
CASSLKGGVMGSVSEQYF
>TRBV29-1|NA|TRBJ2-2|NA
TGCAGCGTTGGGAGGGGCCTCACCGGGGAGCTGTTTTTT
CSVGRGLTGELFF
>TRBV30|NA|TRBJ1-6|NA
TGTGCCTGGAGTGTACAAACCGGGACACCCCTCCACTTT
CAWSVQTGTPLHF
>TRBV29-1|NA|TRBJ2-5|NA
TGCAGCGCGGGAGAGGCGACCCAGTACTTC
CSAGEATQYF
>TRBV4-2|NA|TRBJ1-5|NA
TGTGCCAGCAGCCAAGTTCACAGCATAGGGGATCAGCCCCAGCATTTT
CASSQVHSIGDQPQHF
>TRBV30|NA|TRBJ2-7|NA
TGTGCCTGGTGGGATCTCGGGAACGAGCAGTACTTC
CAWWDLGNEQYF
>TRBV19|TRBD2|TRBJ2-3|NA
TGTGCCAGTAGTATAAGGACTAGCGGGAGTTTAAGCACAGATACGCAGTATTTT
CASSIRTSGSLSTDTQYF
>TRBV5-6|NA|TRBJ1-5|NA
TGTGCCAGCAGCTCCGGGAGCAATCAGCCCCAGCATTTT
CASSSGSNQPQHF
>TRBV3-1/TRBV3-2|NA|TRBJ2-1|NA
TGTGCCAGCAGCCAAAGGACCATCGGGGTCAATGAGCAGTTCTTC
CASSQRTIGVNEQFF
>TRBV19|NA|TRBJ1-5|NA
TGTGCCAGTAGCATCCGGGACAACAATCAGCCCCAGCATTTT
CASSIRDNNQPQHF
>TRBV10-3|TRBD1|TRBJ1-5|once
TGTGCCATCAGTGAGTCCCAGGGGGCGATTGGTCTCAATCAGCCCCAGCATTTT
CAISESQGAIGLNQPQHF
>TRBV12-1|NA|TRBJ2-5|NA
TGTGCCAGCAGCCCGTATGAGACCCAGTACTTC
CASSPYETQYF
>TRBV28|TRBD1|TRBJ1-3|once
TGTGCCAGCAGTAACTTGGGACAGGGGGCTGGAAACACCATATATTTT
CASSNLGQGAGNTIYF
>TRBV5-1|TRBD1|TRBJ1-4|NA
TGCGCCAGCAGCTTCGGGACAGGGACCGCTAATGAAAAACTGTTTTTT
CASSFGTGTANEKLFF
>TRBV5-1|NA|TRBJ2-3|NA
TGCGCCAGCAGCTTAGGGGGGGACACAGATACGCAGTATTTT
CASSLGGDTDTQYF
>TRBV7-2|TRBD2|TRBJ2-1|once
TGTGCCAGCAGCCCGAGCGGGAGGGCCCCCTACAATGAGCAGTTCTTC
CASSPSGRAPYNEQFF
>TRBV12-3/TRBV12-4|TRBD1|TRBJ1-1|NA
TGTGCCAGCAGTTGGAGGGGGCTTGGGGCTTTCTTT
CASSWRGLGAFF